Sequencing of this TCR beta chain was carried out in a study of T-cell memory formation after mild COVID-19 (dated by TCRdb to the early 2020s). Background for the entire study: Most TCR sequence clusters were specific to one of the two donors. In two donors, T-cell clones that expanded and contracted after mild COVID-19 were tracked by sequencing TCRalpha and TCRbeta repertoires over time. Two young, previously healthy adult volunteers, one female and one male, were included in the cohort.

This clonotype was detected many times. Its antigen remains unidentified. At one boundary the junction diverges from the germline segment, which might be a read error. CDR1 and CDR2 were assigned from the germline V gene (reference sequence) as DFQATT and SNEGSKA. Reading from cysteine to phenylalanine, the CDR3 counts 14 amino acids. Only CDR3 DNA is held: 42 bases, read in frame from base 1. Ficoll-Paque density gradient centrifugation was used to isolate PBMCs. Points the paper makes about the study in general: Only a couple of mild cases were covered in the study, and larger cohorts including severe cases with pre-infection samples were considered necessary. SARS-CoV-2 specificity of the second-wave clones peaking on day 37 was not confirmed. Contracting CD4+ clones appeared mostly in the CM and EM memory subsets, whereas CD8+ clones were enriched in EMRA. Some responding clones were detected in pre-infection memory, suggesting pre-existing cross-reactive memory T cells joined the SARS-CoV-2 response. From day 15 to 85, contracting clones showed balanced CD4/CD8 phenotypes, whereas a second wave of clones that expanded from day 15 to 37 leaned towards CD4+.

Sequencing relied on an Illumina NovaSeq 6000. TCRalpha and TCRbeta cDNA libraries were built by 5'RACE with constant-segment primers, adding sample barcodes and unique molecular identifiers. RNA was extracted from every sample with Trizol reagent. Library amplification was performed in two PCR steps, and a second sample barcode and Illumina TruSeq adapters were introduced in the second step. Sequencing of libraries was performed on an Illumina NovaSeq with 2 x 150 bp paired-end reads. The paper's data handling went like this. The reads were demultiplexed and collapsed into UMI-guided consensus sequences using migec v1.2.7. Using mixcr v2.1.11, UMI consensuses were aligned to TRA and TRB V and J templates and then assembled into clonotypes. Clonotypes were classified as expanded or contracted when called significant by both edgeR and NoisET, with noise models trained on biological replicates. For edgeR calls, the thresholds were a false discovery rate-adjusted p below 0.01 and a log2 fold-change of 1. As an exploratory analysis of dynamics, PCA with hierarchical clustering was applied to max-normalized trajectories of the 1000 most abundant clonotypes. Separately sequenced CD4+ and CD8+ repertoires were used to assign the CD4 or CD8 phenotype of responding clones. The raw public data were reprocessed by TCRdb itself: fastp quality trimming at Q25, MiXCR clonotype calling, in-frame beta chains only. Rows matching on CDR3 protein sequence are summarized as one entry with the most common DNA and genes. For this entry, the V and J calls and clone size follow TCRdb and not the study's own pipeline. This sample comprises approximately 150,000 distinct CDR3 sequences, 6% to 7% of them detected only once. Of the sample, about 2% falls within the top ten clones.

Specimen: PBMCs or a T cell subset sorted from them (not recorded which). This sequence uses TRBV20-1 and TRBJ2-7; the best D guess is TRBD2, with 5 bases matching. This TCR was sampled from an adult woman who had mild COVID-19 (a few samples of this study predate the infection). The sample titles of this study are shuffled in the database, so cell type and time point are left out; the donor was told from shared clones. CDR3 region: CSARNTGISDEQYF. In nucleotide form, the sequence is TGCAGTGCTAGAAATACCGGGATCTCCGACGAGCAGTACTTC.